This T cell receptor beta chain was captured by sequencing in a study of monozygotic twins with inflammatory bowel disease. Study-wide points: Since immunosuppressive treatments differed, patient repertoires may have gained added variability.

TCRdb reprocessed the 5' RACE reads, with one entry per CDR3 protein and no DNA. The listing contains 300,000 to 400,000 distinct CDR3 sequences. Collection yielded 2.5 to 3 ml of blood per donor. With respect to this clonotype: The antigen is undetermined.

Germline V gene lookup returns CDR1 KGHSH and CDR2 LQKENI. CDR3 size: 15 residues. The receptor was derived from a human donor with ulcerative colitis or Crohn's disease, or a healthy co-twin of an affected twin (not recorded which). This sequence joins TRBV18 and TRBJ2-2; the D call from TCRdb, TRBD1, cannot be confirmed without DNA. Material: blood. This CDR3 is CASSVRTANTGELFF.